The next 27 T cell receptor beta chains were all read from a single sample in a study of blood T cell repertoires in COVID-19. Sequenced by immunoSEQ multiplex PCR; TCRdb stores in-frame clones only, minus some. In the table there are approximately 300,000 clones, 88% of which are singletons. Sequencing input: peripheral blood. The receptors were gathered from a woman under 40 with COVID-19, enrolled during active disease.

This clone was counted a single time. J is TRBJ2-7 and V is TRBV6-4; 8 nucleotides match TRBD1. Germline CDR1 is MRHNA and CDR2 is SNTAGT. V shed 2 bases, J shed 6 bases, and the junction held 6 bases outside the gene matches. The CDR3 totals 14 residues. CDR3 sequence (DNA): TGTGCCAGCAGTGACGATGACAGGGGTTTCGAGCAGTACTTC. This codes for CASSDDDRGFEQYF.

The chain joins TRBV4-2 to TRBJ1-1; D unclear. Per the germline V gene, CDR1 is LGHNA and CDR2 is YNFKEQ. V lost 4 bases, J lost 10 bases, and 16 bases lay in between. CDR3 length equals 13 residues. CDR3 in amino acids: CASSPRATVVAFF. CDR3 bases: TGTGCCAGCAGCCCGCGAGCCACCGTTGTAGCTTTCTTT.

The gene calls are TRBV7-9 and TRBJ2-6; D is unresolved. In germline, CDR1 is SEHNR, CDR2 FQNEAQ (reference sequence). V lost 5 bases to trimming and J lost 0 bases, with 8 bases between them. The CDR3 contains 15 residues. CDR3 bases: TGTGCCAGCAGCAGTAGAGCCTCTGGGGCCAACGTCCTGACTTTC. It specifies CASSSRASGANVLTF.

The V call is TRBV14, the J call TRBJ2-3; unclear D gene. Germline values: CDR1 SGHDN, CDR2 FVKESK. This CDR3 has 12 residues. Between the trimmed V and J ends, which lost 0 bases and 7 bases, there was a span of 5 bases. In DNA, the CDR3 is TGTGCCAGCAGCCAAGATCTATATACGCAGTATTTT. The encoded protein is CASSQDLYTQYF.

The chain uses TRBV11-2 and TRBJ2-4; 13 nucleotides match TRBD2. With 5 bases clipped from V and 7 bases from J, the junction kept 8 bases outside the gene matches. This CDR3 comprises 16 residues. In germline, CDR1 is SGHAT, CDR2 FQNNGV. The CDR3 nucleotides are TGTGCCAGCAGCCGGACTAGCGGGGGAGGGCGGAACATTCAGTACTTC. Protein: CASSRTSGGGRNIQYF.

The CDR3 coding sequence is TGTGCCAGCAGCGCCCGGGACAGGCTAAATTCACCCCTCCACTTT. It translates to CASSARDRLNSPLHF. This chain uses TRBV9 with TRBJ1-6; 8 nucleotides agree with TRBD1. CDR3 length: 15 residues. The V gene's germline CDR1 is SGDLS and CDR2 YYNGEE. Losses at the gene ends were 3 bases for V and 7 bases for J; bases not matched to a gene: 6.

The chain joins TRBV6-2 or TRBV6-3 to TRBJ2-3, with a weak D call TRBD2 (5 bases). From germline, CDR1 is MNHEY and CDR2 SVGEGT. The CDR3 has 12 amino acids. With 4 bases removed from V and 3 bases from J, the gap between germline ends came to 5 bases. CDR3 protein: CASSWETDTQYF. The CDR3 coding sequence is TGTGCCAGCAGTTGGGAGACAGATACGCAGTATTTT.

This chain links TRBV5-6 with TRBJ2-5; the match to TRBD2 covers 11 bases. The germline V gene has CDR1 SGHDT and CDR2 YYEEEE. V shed 3 bases, J shed 3 bases, and the junction held 4 bases outside the gene matches. The CDR3 consists of 15 residues. Written as DNA, the CDR3 is TGTGCCAGCAGCTCACTAGCGGGAGTGAAAGAGACCCAGTACTTC. Protein: CASSSLAGVKETQYF.

This clone was seen a single time. The genes are TRBV7-2 and TRBJ1-2; TRBD1 might be the D (5 bases). The germline gives CDR1 SGHTA, CDR2 FQGNSA. This CDR3 is 15 amino acids long. V lost 1 base and J lost 7, with 16 bases in between. The CDR3 here is CASSLEAQGQSGYTF. The CDR3 nucleotides are TGTGCCAGCAGCTTAGAAGCCCAGGGCCAGTCTGGCTACACCTTC.

This chain connects TRBV5-6 to TRBJ2-5; D may be TRBD2 (5 bases). CDR1 is SGHDT, CDR2 YYEEEE, per germline. V shed 1 base and J shed 5 bases, with 15 bases lying between them. The CDR3 length is 15 residues. The CDR3 spells CASSLWGAVWETQYF. CDR3 nucleotide sequence: TGTGCCAGCAGCTTGTGGGGAGCGGTGTGGGAGACCCAGTACTTC.

The chain joins TRBV3-1 (or the pseudogene TRBV3-2) to TRBJ1-4, with TRBD1 matching 8 bases. This CDR3 comprises 15 residues. CDR1 and CDR2 from the germline V gene are LGHDT and YNNKEL (reference sequence). V shed 7 bases, J shed 0 bases, and the junction held 4 bases outside the gene matches. Here the CDR3 reads CASKSGGATNEKLFF. The CDR3 DNA is TGTGCCAGCAAATCAGGGGGCGCAACTAATGAAAAACTGTTTTTT.

The chain is built from TRBV21-1 and TRBJ1-5; whether TRBD1, the table's D call, matches the DNA was not checked. TRBV21-1 is classified as a pseudogene. The CDR3 has 15 amino acids. The CDR3 loop reads CASSKYRVSGQPQHF. DNA of the CDR3: TGTGCCAGCAGCAAGTACAGGGTCAGCGGTCAGCCCCAGCATTTT.

V and J are TRBV28 and TRBJ1-2, with 7 bases that match TRBD1. V was pared by 4 bases and J by 5 bases, with 19 bases of the junction left unmatched. CDR1 MDHEN and CDR2 SYDVKM come from the germline V gene. The CDR3 loop spans 18 amino acids. The CDR3 bases are TGTGCCAGCAGTTCTTTTTCAAATCGGGAGGGGGCTAGGTATGGCTACACCTTC. This sequence encodes CASSSFSNREGARYGYTF.

The chain recombines TRBV5-4 with TRBJ2-7; 8 bases agree with TRBD2. The germline gives CDR1 SGHNT, CDR2 YYREEE (reference sequence). The CDR3 extends over 14 amino acids. Trimming cost V 4 bases and J 1 base; bases outside gene matches: 4. The CDR3 sequence is CASSPGGRSYEQYF. CDR3 nucleotide sequence: TGTGCCAGCAGCCCGGGCGGGAGGTCCTACGAGCAGTACTTC.

The chain combines TRBV28 with TRBJ2-6; D possibly corresponds to TRBD2 (5 bases). V shed 2 bases and J shed 0 bases, with 8 bases lying between them. The CDR3 length is 16 residues. CDR1 and CDR2 (germline): MDHEN, SYDVKM. This CDR3 is CASSLLRDSGANVLTF. CDR3 nucleotide sequence: TGTGCCAGCAGTTTACTACGGGACTCTGGGGCCAACGTCCTGACTTTC.

The chain uses TRBV7-9 and TRBJ2-5; a weak D match, TRBD1 (7 bases). The germline gives CDR1 SEHNR, CDR2 FQNEAQ (reference sequence). V was pared by 5 bases and J by 2 bases, with 15 bases between. The CDR3 extends over 15 amino acids. The CDR3 is CASSHSTGTQETQYF. In DNA, the CDR3 is TGTGCCAGCAGCCACTCGACAGGGACTCAAGAGACCCAGTACTTC.

This rearrangement joins TRBV30 to TRBJ2-6; no firm D call. CDR1 is GTSNPN, CDR2 SVGIG, per germline (reference sequence). Trimming left V 5 bases short and J 0 bases short, with 5 bases between. The CDR3 is 13 residues long. The DNA of the CDR3 is TGTGCCTGGGACACCTCTGGGGCCAACGTCCTGACTTTC. This gives the protein CAWDTSGANVLTF.

The rearrangement links TRBV9 to TRBJ2-7; TRBD2 matches 10 bases. Germline trimming cut 4 bases from V and 3 bases from J; bases unmatched to any gene: 4. This CDR3 region has 14 residues. CDR1 is SGDLS and CDR2 is YYNGEE in the germline V gene. CDR3 in DNA: TGTGCCAGCAGCCCCCGGACTAGCGGCTACGAGCAGTACTTC. Amino acid sequence: CASSPRTSGYEQYF.

V gene TRBV19 combines with J gene TRBJ1-5; D ambiguous. Germline V gene sequence: CDR1 LNHDA, CDR2 SQIVND (reference sequence). This CDR3 has 14 residues. V lost 1 base to trimming and J lost 0 bases, with 4 bases between them. The chain's CDR3 is CASSIGHSNQPQHF. The CDR3 nucleotides are TGTGCCAGTAGTATAGGGCATAGCAATCAGCCCCAGCATTTT.

This chain links TRBV3-1 (or the pseudogene TRBV3-2) with TRBJ1-1; TRBD1 is a possible D gene (5 bases). This CDR3 comprises 13 residues. Trimming left V 4 bases short and J 3 bases short, with 9 bases between. CDR1 and CDR2 from the germline V gene are LGHDT and YNNKEL (reference sequence). In DNA form, the CDR3 reads TGTGCCAGCAGCCCCTCAGGGTACACTGAAGCTTTCTTT. Its protein product is CASSPSGYTEAFF.

V is TRBV5-6 and J is TRBJ2-5, with unresolved D. V was cut by 0 bases and J by 0 bases, with 3 bases left in between. Germline V gives CDR1 SGHDT, CDR2 YYEEEE. CDR3 length: 13 residues. The CDR3 loop is CASSLDYQETQYF. DNA of the CDR3: TGTGCCAGCAGCTTGGACTACCAAGAGACCCAGTACTTC.

The chain has TRBV2 and TRBJ2-1; 9 bases are a match to TRBD2. With 7 bases clipped from V and 4 bases from J, the junction kept 8 bases outside the gene matches. The CDR3 covers 15 residues. CDR1 is SNHLY and CDR2 is FYNNEI in the germline V gene. The CDR3 is CASTPRGRVYNEQFF. CDR3 nucleotide sequence: TGTGCCAGCACCCCGCGCGGGAGGGTATACAATGAGCAGTTCTTC.

The V gene is TRBV19, the J gene TRBJ2-5, with TRBD1 identical over 8 bases. The CDR3 totals 14 residues. CDR1 and CDR2 (germline): LNHDA, SQIVND (reference sequence). The trim removed 6 bases at V and 6 bases at J, leaving 9 bases unmatched. DNA for the CDR3: TGTGCCAGTAGCAACAGGACAGGGTGGCAGACCCAGTACTTC. Protein sequence: CASSNRTGWQTQYF.

This chain links TRBV6-2 or TRBV6-3 with TRBJ2-1; TRBD1 is a possible D gene (5 bases). Trimming took off 0 bases at V and 0 bases at J, with 15 bases between the two ends. The germline CDR1 and CDR2 sequences are MNHEY and SVGEGT. The CDR3 has 18 residues. The CDR3 DNA is TGTGCCAGCAGTTACTCGTCGGACATACCTTCCTCCTACAATGAGCAGTTCTTC. Residues: CASSYSSDIPSSYNEQFF.

This sequence joins TRBV28 and TRBJ1-4; D is undetermined. CDR1 and CDR2 (germline): MDHEN, SYDVKM. V lost 3 bases and J lost 7, with 9 bases in between. The CDR3 is 13 residues long. The CDR3 DNA is TGTGCCAGCAGTTTCCGGGTGGGTGAAAAACTGTTTTTT. It yields the protein CASSFRVGEKLFF. Drawing the rest from reference TRBV28 and TRBJ1-4, the complete variable domain is DVKVTQSSRYLVKRTGEKVFLECVQDMDHENMFWYRQDPGLGLRLIYFSYDVKMKEKGDIPEGYSVSREKKERFSLILESASTNQTSMYLCASSFRVGEKLFFGSGTQLSVL.

The rearrangement links TRBV11-2 to TRBJ2-3; D not certain. The CDR3 runs to 12 residues. Germline V gene lookup returns CDR1 SGHAT and CDR2 FQNNGV. Trimming left V 5 bases short and J 0 bases short, with 3 bases between. The CDR3 region is CASSTSTDTQYF. CDR3 sequence (DNA): TGTGCCAGCAGCACTAGCACAGATACGCAGTATTTT.

The V and J genes are TRBV2 and TRBJ1-4; D is perhaps TRBD1 (5 bases). The germline CDR1 and CDR2 sequences are SNHLY and FYNNEI. This CDR3 is 15 amino acids long. Trimming cost V 6 bases and J 5 bases, with 16 bases left between them. The CDR3 region is CASSPTGGENEKLFF. The CDR3 nucleotides are TGTGCCAGCAGCCCGACGGGGGGGGAAAATGAAAAACTGTTTTTT.